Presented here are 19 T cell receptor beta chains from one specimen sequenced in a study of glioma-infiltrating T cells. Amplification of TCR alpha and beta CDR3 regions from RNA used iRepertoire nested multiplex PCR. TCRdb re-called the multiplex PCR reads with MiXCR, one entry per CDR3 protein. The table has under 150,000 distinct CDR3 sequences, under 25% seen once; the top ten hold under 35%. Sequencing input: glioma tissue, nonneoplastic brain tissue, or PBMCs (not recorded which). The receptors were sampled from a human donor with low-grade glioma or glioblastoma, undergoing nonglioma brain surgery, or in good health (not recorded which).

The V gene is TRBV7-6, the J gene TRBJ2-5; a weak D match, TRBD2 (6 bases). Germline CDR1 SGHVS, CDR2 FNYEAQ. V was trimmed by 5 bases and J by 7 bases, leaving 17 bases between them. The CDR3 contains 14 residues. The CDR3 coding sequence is TGTGCCAGCAGCCCCCGGGACTCAACAGGGACCCAGTACTTC. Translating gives CASSPRDSTGTQYF.

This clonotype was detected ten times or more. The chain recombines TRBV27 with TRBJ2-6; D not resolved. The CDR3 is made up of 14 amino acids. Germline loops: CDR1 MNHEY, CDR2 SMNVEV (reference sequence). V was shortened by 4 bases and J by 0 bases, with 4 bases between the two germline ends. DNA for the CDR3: TGTGCCAGCAGTTCGTACTCTGGGGCCAACGTCCTGACTTTC. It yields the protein CASSSYSGANVLTF.

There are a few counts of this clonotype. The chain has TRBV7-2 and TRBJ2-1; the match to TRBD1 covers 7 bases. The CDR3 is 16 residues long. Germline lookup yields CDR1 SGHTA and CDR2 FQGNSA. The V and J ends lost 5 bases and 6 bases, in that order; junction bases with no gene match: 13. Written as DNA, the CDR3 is TGTGCCAGCAGCCCGAAAAGACAGGGTTGGGTCAATGAGCAGTTCTTC. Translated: CASSPKRQGWVNEQFF.

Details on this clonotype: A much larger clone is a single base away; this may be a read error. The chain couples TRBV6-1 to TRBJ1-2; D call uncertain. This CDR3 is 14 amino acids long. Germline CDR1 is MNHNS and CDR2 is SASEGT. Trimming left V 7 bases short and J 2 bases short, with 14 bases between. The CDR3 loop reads CASNVPGKNYGYTF. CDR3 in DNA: TGTGCCAGCAACGTCCCCGGCAAAAACTATGGCTACACCTTC.

The CDR3 bases are TGTGCCAGCAGCTTCCGGGAGACTCCTTTATCAGCTTTCTTT. It codes for CASSFRETPLSAFF. The chain combines TRBV7-3 with TRBJ1-1; no clear D gene. The CDR3 loop spans 14 amino acids. Trimming stripped 3 bases from V and 10 bases from J, with 18 bases between. Germline V CDR1 and CDR2: SGHTA, FQGTGA. The full variable domain, completed using reference TRBV7-3 and TRBJ1-1, is GAGVSQTPSNKVTEKGKYVELRCDPISGHTALYWYRQSLGQGPEFLIYFQGTGAADDSGLPNDRFFAVRPEGSVSTLKIQRTERGDSAVYLCASSFRETPLSAFFGQGTRLTVV.

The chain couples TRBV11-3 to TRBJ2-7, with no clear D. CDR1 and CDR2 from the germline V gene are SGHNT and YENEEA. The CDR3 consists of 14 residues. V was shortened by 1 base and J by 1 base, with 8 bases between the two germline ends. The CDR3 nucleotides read TGTGCCAGCAGCTTAGGGGGATCGTCCTACGAGCAGTACGTC. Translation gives CASSLGGSSYEQYV.

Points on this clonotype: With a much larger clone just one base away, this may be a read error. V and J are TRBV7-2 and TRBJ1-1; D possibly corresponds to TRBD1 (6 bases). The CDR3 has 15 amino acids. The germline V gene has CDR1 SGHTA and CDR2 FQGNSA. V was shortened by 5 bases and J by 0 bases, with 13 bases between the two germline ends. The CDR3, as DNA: TGTGCCAGCAGCGTGGGAGGGGGGGTGAACACTGAAGCTTTCTTT. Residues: CASSVGGGVNTEAFF.

The CDR3 reads CASSEGGNQPQHF. CDR3 nucleotides: TGTGCCAGCTCCGAAGGCGGGAATCAGCCCCAGCATTTT. The V gene is TRBV18, the J gene TRBJ1-5; no reliable D call. Germline-derived CDR1 and CDR2 are KGHSH and LQKENI. The CDR3 loop spans 13 amino acids. The V end was cut by 6 bases, the J end by 4 bases, with 10 bases between.

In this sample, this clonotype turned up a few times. DNA for the CDR3: TGCGCCAGCAGCTTATGGGGGCTCATCAACACTGAAGCTTTCTTT. Protein sequence: CASSLWGLINTEAFF. The chain has TRBV5-1 and TRBJ1-1, with a tentative D call TRBD1 (6 bases). Germline V gives CDR1 SGHRS, CDR2 YFSETQ. Trimming removed 2 bases from V and 2 bases from J, with 13 bases in between. This CDR3 region has 15 residues.

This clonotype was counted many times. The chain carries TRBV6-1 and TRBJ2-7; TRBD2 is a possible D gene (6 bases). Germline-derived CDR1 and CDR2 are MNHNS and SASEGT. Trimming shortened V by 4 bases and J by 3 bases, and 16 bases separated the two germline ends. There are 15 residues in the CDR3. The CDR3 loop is CASSARGRYGYEQYV. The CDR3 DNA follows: TGTGCCAGCAGTGCCCGGGGGAGGTATGGCTACGAGCAGTACGTC.

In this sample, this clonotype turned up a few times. The CDR3 region is CASEGQVEYTEAFF. CDR3 nucleotides: TGTGCCAGCGAGGGACAGGTTGAATACACTGAAGCTTTCTTT. J is TRBJ1-1 and V is TRBV2; 8 nucleotides agree with TRBD1. The CDR3 is 14 amino acids. In germline, CDR1 is SNHLY, CDR2 FYNNEI. V was clipped by 8 bases and J by 3 bases; unmatched bases: 8.

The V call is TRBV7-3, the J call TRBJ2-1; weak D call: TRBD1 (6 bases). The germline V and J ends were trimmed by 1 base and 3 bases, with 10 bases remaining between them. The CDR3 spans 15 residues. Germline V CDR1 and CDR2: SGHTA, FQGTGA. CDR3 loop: CASSLIPDSYNEQFF. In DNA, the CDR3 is TGTGCCAGCAGCTTAATTCCGGACAGCTACAATGAGCAGTTCTTC.

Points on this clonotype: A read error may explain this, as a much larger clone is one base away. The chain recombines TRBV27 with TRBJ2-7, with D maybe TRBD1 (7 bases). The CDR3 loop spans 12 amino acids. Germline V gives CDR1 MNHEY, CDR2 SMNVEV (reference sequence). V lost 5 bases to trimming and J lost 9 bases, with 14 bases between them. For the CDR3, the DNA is TGTGCCAGCAGTCGGAGGGGGCTTGGGCAGTACGTC. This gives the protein CASSRRGLGQYV.

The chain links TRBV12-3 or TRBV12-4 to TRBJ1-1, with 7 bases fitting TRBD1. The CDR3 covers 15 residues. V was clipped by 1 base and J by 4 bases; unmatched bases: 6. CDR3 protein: CASSLVKQGSTEAFF. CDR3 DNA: TGTGCCAGCAGTTTAGTGAAACAGGGGAGCACTGAAGCTTTCTTT.

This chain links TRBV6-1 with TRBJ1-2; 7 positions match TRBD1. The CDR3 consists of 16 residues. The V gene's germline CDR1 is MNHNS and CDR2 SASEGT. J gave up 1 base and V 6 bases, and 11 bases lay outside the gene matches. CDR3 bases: TGTGCCAGCAGCCGAGTCCGGGACAGCCTTAACTATGGCTACACCTTC. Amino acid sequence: CASSRVRDSLNYGYTF.

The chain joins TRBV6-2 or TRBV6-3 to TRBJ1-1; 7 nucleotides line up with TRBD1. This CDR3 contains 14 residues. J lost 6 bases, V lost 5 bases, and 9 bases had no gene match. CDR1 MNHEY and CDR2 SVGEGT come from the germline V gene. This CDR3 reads CASSHHTGDAEAFF. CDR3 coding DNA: TGTGCCAGCAGTCACCACACAGGGGATGCTGAAGCTTTCTTT.

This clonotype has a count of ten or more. CDR3 nucleotide sequence: TGCAGTGCTCAAATTCGGGACAGATTAACGCAGTATTTT. Its translation: CSAQIRDRLTQYF. The rearrangement links TRBV20-1 to TRBJ2-3, with 7 bases matching TRBD1. V was pared by 5 bases and J by 9 bases, with 11 bases of the junction left unmatched. This CDR3 spans 13 amino acids. From germline, CDR1 is DFQATT and CDR2 SNEGSKA (reference sequence).

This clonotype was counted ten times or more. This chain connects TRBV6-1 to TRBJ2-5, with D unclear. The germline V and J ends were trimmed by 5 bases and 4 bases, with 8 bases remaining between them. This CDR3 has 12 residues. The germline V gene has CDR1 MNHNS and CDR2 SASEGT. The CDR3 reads CASSLFLETQYF. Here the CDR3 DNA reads TGTGCCAGCAGTTTATTCCTAGAGACCCAGTACTTC.

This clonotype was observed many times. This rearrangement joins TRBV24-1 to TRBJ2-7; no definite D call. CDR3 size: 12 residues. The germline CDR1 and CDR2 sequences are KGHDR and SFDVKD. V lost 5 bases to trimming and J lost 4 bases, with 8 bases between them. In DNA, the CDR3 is TGTGCCACCAGTGCGGATAAGTACGAGCAGTACGTC. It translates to CATSADKYEQYV.